This T cell receptor (beta chain) appears in the sequencing data of a study of CD8 T cells in ankylosing spondylitis. This clonotype was picked up a small number of times. Its antigen is undetermined. Trimming removed 0 bases at V and 6 bases at J, with 11 bases between. This CDR3 has 14 amino acids. Per germline, CDR1 SGHRS and CDR2 YFSETQ. Findings of the study overall: What seemed typical of ankylosing spondylitis blood was a TCR beta motif built from under 10 highly homologous variants. Significantly higher representation of disease-linked clones was reported for matched ankylosing spondylitis synovial fluid. CD8+ disease-linked clones were present at relatively low frequencies in blood. In the blood and synovial fluid of reactive arthritis, some motif variants had been previously reported.

The TCR beta libraries were generated through quantitative 5'-RACE incorporating molecular barcodes. TCRdb ran MiXCR on the 5' RACE reads and lists one entry per CDR3 protein. The sample gives more than 300,000 distinct CDR3 sequences, 7.5% to 9% of which show up once; more than 14% is in the top ten. This sequence was found in a male donor with ankylosing spondylitis. The V call is TRBV5-1, the J call TRBJ2-3, with a possible D match to TRBD1 (5 bases). Sequenced sample: blood, either unsorted or a sorted T cell fraction (not recorded which). The CDR3 nucleotides read TGCGCCAGCAGCTTGGAGGACACCCCGGATACGCAGTATTTT. The encoded protein is CASSLEDTPDTQYF. Complete variable domain (other parts from reference TRBV5-1 and TRBJ2-3): KAGVTQTPRYLIKTRGQQVTLSCSPISGHRSVSWYQQTPGQGLQFLFEYFSETQRNKGNFPGRFSGRQFSNSRSEMNVSTLELGDSALYLCASSLEDTPDTQYFGPGTRLTVL.